Shown below are 5 T cell receptor beta chains from a single sample sequenced in a study of blood T cell repertoires in COVID-19. The protocol was immunoSEQ multiplex PCR, while the TCRdb copy is restricted to in-frame clones and leaves out a portion. Of 250,000 or so clones listed, over 80% are singletons. The sample comprised PBMCs or T cells enriched from blood (not recorded which). These receptors were taken from a young woman with acute COVID-19.

The chain employs TRBV7-9 and TRBJ1-2; no definite D call. The CDR3 runs to 15 residues. Trimming removed 1 base from V and 6 bases from J, with 15 bases in between. Germline CDR1 reads SEHNR; CDR2 reads FQNEAQ (reference sequence). The CDR3 region is CASSLGRDTLHGYTF. The CDR3 nucleotides are TGTGCCAGCAGCTTAGGGCGAGACACCTTGCATGGCTACACCTTC.

This sequence joins TRBV5-1 and TRBJ1-5; 8 bases match TRBD1. Germline CDR1 SGHRS, CDR2 YFSETQ. The CDR3 covers 15 residues. The V and J ends lost 5 bases and 4 bases, in that order; junction bases with no gene match: 8. CDR3 coding DNA: TGCGCCAGCAGTTCCGGGACAGGTCCTAATCAGCCCCAGCATTTT. Protein product: CASSSGTGPNQPQHF.

CDR3 nucleotides: TGTGCCAGCAGCTATCGTAGCGGGATCACAGATACGCAGTATTTT. Protein sequence: CASSYRSGITDTQYF. The rearrangement links TRBV9 to TRBJ2-3, with 8 positions matching TRBD2. This CDR3 region has 15 residues. Germline V gene data show CDR1 as SGDLS and CDR2 as YYNGEE. The ends lost 4 bases at V and 2 bases at J; junction bases unmatched: 6.

The V and J genes are TRBV7-2 and TRBJ2-2; tentatively, D is TRBD2 (7 bases). This CDR3 has 17 amino acids. V gave up 4 bases and J gave up 5 bases, with 20 bases separating them. CDR1 is SGHTA and CDR2 is FQGNSA in the germline V gene. The DNA of the CDR3 is TGTGCCAGCAGCTCTCCGGAGGGGGGGCATCGGACCGGGGAGCTGTTTTTT. Translated, it gives CASSSPEGGHRTGELFF.

V and J are TRBV4-1 and TRBJ2-7; a weak D match, TRBD1 (5 bases). Germline CDR1 and CDR2: MGHRA and YSYEKL. The V gene lost 5 bases and the J gene lost 2 bases, with 13 bases spanning the gap. The CDR3 sequence is 14 residues long. CDR3: CASSETWGPYEQYF. The CDR3 bases are TGCGCCAGCAGCGAAACCTGGGGCCCCTACGAGCAGTACTTC.